The rows below give T cell receptor beta chains drawn from one sample of a study of cytomegalovirus exposure and HLA in healthy donors. Sequencing used immunoSEQ multiplex PCR; TCRdb keeps in-frame clones, though not all of them. The sample has some 72,000 clones. The sample comprised PBMCs. These receptors all stem from a boy aged 5-17 years in good health and CMV-seronegative. Each CDR3 is given with its conserved first and last residue. The D gene is left open where the match is weak.

d_call: -; j_call: TRBJ1-5; v_call: TRBV4-1; cdr3_length: 15; cdr3_aa: CASSHGGESNQPQHF; cdr3_nt: TGCGCCAGCAGCCACGGGGGGGAGAGCAATCAGCCCCAGCATTTT
d_call: TRBD1; j_call: TRBJ2-1; v_call: TRBV6-1; cdr3_length: 11; cdr3_aa: CASSYRGEQFF; cdr3_nt: TGTGCCAGCAGCTACAGGGGTGAGCAGTTCTTC
d_call: -; j_call: TRBJ2-5; v_call: TRBV11-3; cdr3_length: 15; cdr3_aa: CASSLDGGAEETQYF; cdr3_nt: TGTGCCAGCAGCTTAGATGGGGGCGCGGAAGAGACCCAGTACTTC
d_call: TRBD2; j_call: TRBJ2-1; v_call: TRBV7-3; cdr3_length: 19; cdr3_aa: CASSLKGTSGRLNDNEQFF; cdr3_nt: TGTGCCAGCAGCTTAAAAGGGACTAGCGGGAGGCTAAACGACAATGAGCAGTTCTTC
d_call: -; j_call: TRBJ2-7; v_call: TRBV5-1; cdr3_length: 14; cdr3_aa: CASSRGESSYEQYF; cdr3_nt: TGCGCCAGCAGCCGCGGAGAGAGCTCCTACGAGCAGTACTTC
d_call: TRBD1; j_call: TRBJ1-1; v_call: TRBV5-1; cdr3_length: 18; cdr3_aa: CASSLIGTGGMGYTEAFF; cdr3_nt: TGCGCCAGCAGCTTGATTGGGACAGGGGGAATGGGGTACACTGAAGCTTTCTTT
d_call: -; j_call: TRBJ2-7; v_call: TRBV4-3; cdr3_length: 17; cdr3_aa: CASSQAPFSGDLYEQYF; cdr3_nt: TGCGCCAGCAGCCAAGCCCCGTTCTCGGGGGACCTCTACGAGCAGTACTTC
d_call: -; j_call: TRBJ2-2; v_call: TRBV7-9; cdr3_length: 15; cdr3_aa: CASSETRANTGELFF; cdr3_nt: TGTGCCAGCAGCGAGACACGCGCGAACACCGGGGAGCTGTTTTTT
d_call: TRBD1; j_call: TRBJ1-5; v_call: TRBV6-1; cdr3_length: 16; cdr3_aa: CASSAGQVNFNQPQHF; cdr3_nt: TGTGCCAGCAGTGCGGGACAGGTGAACTTTAATCAGCCCCAGCATTTT
d_call: TRBD1; j_call: TRBJ1-4; v_call: TRBV5-6; cdr3_length: 15; cdr3_aa: CASSSGQAYNEKLFF; cdr3_nt: TGTGCCAGCAGCTCTGGACAGGCCTATAATGAAAAACTGTTTTTT
d_call: -; j_call: TRBJ1-6; v_call: TRBV11-2; cdr3_length: 17; cdr3_aa: CASSLYPEIAYNSPLHF; cdr3_nt: TGTGCCAGCAGCTTATACCCAGAGATAGCTTATAATTCACCCCTCCACTTT
d_call: -; j_call: TRBJ1-3; v_call: TRBV5-1; cdr3_length: 14; cdr3_aa: CASSSETGGNTIYF; cdr3_nt: TGCGCCAGCAGCTCGGAGACAGGAGGAAACACCATATATTTT
d_call: -; j_call: TRBJ2-3; v_call: TRBV18; cdr3_length: 15; cdr3_aa: CASSPGASGTDTQYF; cdr3_nt: TGTGCCAGCTCCCCAGGGGCTAGTGGGACAGATACGCAGTATTTT
d_call: -; j_call: TRBJ2-3; v_call: TRBV2; cdr3_length: 14; cdr3_aa: CASSRSGKTDTQYF; cdr3_nt: TGTGCCAGCTCTAGGAGCGGTAAGACAGATACGCAGTATTTT
d_call: TRBD2; j_call: TRBJ2-7; v_call: TRBV27; cdr3_length: 15; cdr3_aa: CASSSKREGSWEQYF; cdr3_nt: TGTGCCAGCAGTTCCAAGCGGGAGGGGAGCTGGGAGCAGTACTTC
d_call: -; j_call: TRBJ2-3; v_call: TRBV15; cdr3_length: 14; cdr3_aa: CATSRGGGTDTQYF; cdr3_nt: TGTGCCACCAGCCGAGGGGGGGGGACAGATACGCAGTATTTT
d_call: -; j_call: TRBJ2-7; v_call: TRBV5-1; cdr3_length: 12; cdr3_aa: CASAGPSYEQYF; cdr3_nt: TGCGCCAGTGCGGGACCGAGCTACGAGCAGTACTTC
d_call: TRBD2; j_call: TRBJ2-2; v_call: TRBV5-4; cdr3_length: 16; cdr3_aa: CASSQAGGVATGELFF; cdr3_nt: TGTGCCAGCAGCCAAGCGGGAGGGGTAGCCACCGGGGAGCTGTTTTTT
d_call: -; j_call: TRBJ1-2; v_call: TRBV5-1; cdr3_length: 17; cdr3_aa: CASSWAGGGSSNYGYTF; cdr3_nt: TGCGCCAGCAGCTGGGCGGGGGGCGGATCGTCTAACTATGGCTACACCTTC
d_call: TRBD2; j_call: TRBJ2-1; v_call: TRBV5-1; cdr3_length: 16; cdr3_aa: CASSLLVAGGGNEQFF; cdr3_nt: TGCGCCAGCAGCTTGCTTGTAGCGGGAGGAGGTAATGAGCAGTTCTTC
d_call: TRBD1; j_call: TRBJ1-2; v_call: TRBV5-4; cdr3_length: 15; cdr3_aa: CASSLAGDRIYGYTF; cdr3_nt: TGTGCCAGCAGCTTGGCCGGGGACAGGATCTATGGCTACACCTTC
d_call: -; j_call: TRBJ2-7; v_call: TRBV10-1; cdr3_length: 20; cdr3_aa: CASSEERALPPQCPYYEQYF; cdr3_nt: TGCGCCAGCAGTGAGGAGAGGGCCCTCCCGCCCCAATGCCCTTACTACGAGCAGTACTTC
d_call: TRBD2; j_call: TRBJ2-1; v_call: TRBV5-4; cdr3_length: 16; cdr3_aa: CASSRPTSGTYNEQFF; cdr3_nt: TGTGCCAGCAGCCGTCCTACTAGCGGGACTTACAATGAGCAGTTCTTC
d_call: -; j_call: TRBJ1-6; v_call: TRBV2; cdr3_length: 11; cdr3_aa: CASRGRDPLHF; cdr3_nt: TGTGCCAGCAGGGGCAGGGATCCCCTCCACTTT
d_call: TRBD2; j_call: TRBJ2-7; v_call: TRBV9; cdr3_length: 14; cdr3_aa: CASSPTSGTYEQYF; cdr3_nt: TGTGCCAGCAGCCCAACTAGCGGAACTTACGAGCAGTACTTC
d_call: TRBD1; j_call: TRBJ1-2; v_call: TRBV7-9; cdr3_length: 13; cdr3_aa: CASSRTGDYGYTF; cdr3_nt: TGTGCCAGCAGCCGGACAGGAGATTATGGCTACACCTTC
d_call: -; j_call: TRBJ2-1; v_call: TRBV4-2; cdr3_length: 16; cdr3_aa: CASSQDPEGSFNEQFF; cdr3_nt: TGTGCCAGCAGCCAAGATCCTGAGGGTTCTTTCAATGAGCAGTTCTTC
d_call: -; j_call: TRBJ1-2; v_call: TRBV6-1; cdr3_length: 13; cdr3_aa: CASQGLTNYGYTF; cdr3_nt: TGTGCCAGTCAGGGACTAACAAACTATGGCTACACCTTC
d_call: -; j_call: TRBJ1-2; v_call: TRBV30; cdr3_length: 16; cdr3_aa: CAWIRYTGTSNYGYTF; cdr3_nt: TGTGCCTGGATCCGTTACACAGGGACATCAAACTATGGCTACACCTTC
d_call: -; j_call: TRBJ1-2; v_call: TRBV4-2; cdr3_length: 14; cdr3_aa: CASSQDFTGNGYTF; cdr3_nt: TGTGCCAGCAGCCAAGATTTTACGGGGAATGGCTACACCTTC
d_call: -; j_call: TRBJ2-7; v_call: TRBV29-1; cdr3_length: 14; cdr3_aa: CSVRTGTTSYEQYF; cdr3_nt: TGCAGCGTCCGAACCGGGACAACTTCCTACGAGCAGTACTTC
d_call: -; j_call: TRBJ2-1; v_call: TRBV21-1; cdr3_length: 16; cdr3_aa: CASSILTSGGKDEQFF; cdr3_nt: TGTGCCAGCAGCATCCTCACTAGCGGGGGAAAGGATGAGCAGTTCTTC
d_call: -; j_call: TRBJ2-5; v_call: TRBV7-9; cdr3_length: 13; cdr3_aa: CASSFYRQETQYF; cdr3_nt: TGTGCCAGCAGCTTTTACAGGCAAGAGACCCAGTACTTC
d_call: TRBD1; j_call: TRBJ2-2; v_call: TRBV19; cdr3_length: 20; cdr3_aa: CASSINRPEEQGKNTGELFF; cdr3_nt: TGTGCCAGTAGTATAAACCGGCCAGAAGAACAGGGGAAAAACACCGGGGAGCTGTTTTTT
d_call: TRBD1; j_call: TRBJ1-2; v_call: TRBV9; cdr3_length: 16; cdr3_aa: CASSAVQGTANYGYTF; cdr3_nt: TGTGCCAGCAGCGCAGTACAGGGGACTGCTAACTATGGCTACACCTTC
d_call: TRBD1; j_call: TRBJ1-5; v_call: TRBV6-6; cdr3_length: 14; cdr3_aa: CASSGQGRDQPQHF; cdr3_nt: TGTGCCAGCTCGGGACAGGGAAGGGATCAGCCCCAGCATTTT
d_call: TRBD1; j_call: TRBJ2-2; v_call: TRBV6-1; cdr3_length: 13; cdr3_aa: CASRGQGAGELFF; cdr3_nt: TGTGCCAGCAGGGGACAGGGGGCCGGGGAGCTGTTTTTT
d_call: TRBD2; j_call: TRBJ2-1; v_call: TRBV4-2; cdr3_length: 12; cdr3_aa: CASSMREFVQFF; cdr3_nt: TGTGCCAGCAGCATGCGGGAGTTCGTGCAGTTCTTC
d_call: -; j_call: TRBJ1-5; v_call: TRBV4-1; cdr3_length: 15; cdr3_aa: CASSQDQGWNQPQHF; cdr3_nt: TGCGCCAGCAGCCAAGATCAGGGGTGGAATCAGCCCCAGCATTTT
d_call: -; j_call: TRBJ2-5; v_call: TRBV7-9; cdr3_length: 15; cdr3_aa: CASSLTWGPQETQYF; cdr3_nt: TGTGCCAGCAGCTTAACATGGGGCCCCCAAGAGACCCAGTACTTC
d_call: -; j_call: TRBJ1-1; v_call: TRBV6-5; cdr3_length: 15; cdr3_aa: CASSYSSGLVTEAFF; cdr3_nt: TGTGCCAGCAGTTACTCGTCGGGTCTAGTCACTGAAGCTTTCTTT
d_call: -; j_call: TRBJ2-1; v_call: TRBV4-3; cdr3_length: 15; cdr3_aa: CASSQTGTTYNEQFF; cdr3_nt: TGCGCCAGCAGCCAAACCGGGACAACTTACAATGAGCAGTTCTTC
d_call: TRBD1; j_call: TRBJ1-1; v_call: TRBV19; cdr3_length: 15; cdr3_aa: CASSSRDRGNTEAFF; cdr3_nt: TGTGCCAGTAGTTCCCGGGACAGGGGGAACACTGAAGCTTTCTTT
d_call: -; j_call: TRBJ1-5; v_call: TRBV11-2; cdr3_length: 14; cdr3_aa: CASSLASGNQPQHF; cdr3_nt: TGTGCCAGCAGCTTAGCTTCGGGCAATCAGCCCCAGCATTTT
d_call: TRBD1; j_call: TRBJ2-7; v_call: TRBV6-1; cdr3_length: 14; cdr3_aa: CASSEAGQPYEQYF; cdr3_nt: TGTGCCAGCAGTGAAGCGGGACAGCCCTACGAGCAGTACTTC